This T cell receptor beta chain was obtained from a study of blood T cell repertoires in COVID-19. The wider study: Samples taken during acute and convalescent COVID-19 were collected in the United States, Italy and Spain. PBMCs, B-cell-depleted T cells, or T cells were the source of the cDNA or gDNA that made up the material.

Per the original methods: For nucleated cells, counts were estimated from reference gene primer amplification. Only in-frame clones appear in the TCRdb table, and some are missing; sequencing was by immunoSEQ multiplex PCR. Clonal size and the V and J genes are those of that table, whereas D and trimming came from the DNA. The sample consists of about 100,000 clones, 85% to 90% of them appearing once. V dropped 3 bases and J dropped 6; count of bases not matched to a gene: 10. This CDR3 is built from 16 residues. CDR1 SGHDN and CDR2 FVKESK come from the germline V gene. The chain couples TRBV14 to TRBJ2-1; 8 positions agree with TRBD2. The clonotype originates from a human donor in a cohort sampled during active COVID-19. The sequenced material came from peripheral blood. CDR3 amino acids: CASSHDAGLGINEQFF. CDR3 coding DNA: TGTGCCAGCAGCCATGACGCGGGACTAGGGATCAATGAGCAGTTCTTC.